The 20 T cell receptor beta chains presented below share a single source sample, sequenced in a study of cytomegalovirus exposure and HLA in healthy donors. PCR involved 60 Vbeta and 13 Jbeta primers. TCRdb keeps only in-frame clones here, not all; method: immunoSEQ multiplex PCR. The table records some 180,000 clones, over 60% of them present only once. The specimen was PBMCs. The source is a young man in good health and CMV-seronegative.

The V call is TRBV5-1, the J call TRBJ1-6; perhaps TRBD1 as D (5 bases). V lost 1 base and J 7 bases, leaving 9 bases between the germline ends. Germline V lookup: CDR1 SGHRS, CDR2 YFSETQ. The CDR3 is 14 residues long. CDR3 loop: CASSLRGFNSPLHF. The CDR3 region has the DNA TGCGCCAGCAGCTTGAGGGGATTCAATTCACCCCTCCACTTT.

This chain joins TRBV7-9 and TRBJ2-6; a weak D match, TRBD2 (6 bases). V lost 11 bases and J lost 2, with 13 bases in between. This CDR3 spans 14 amino acids. The V gene's germline CDR1 is SEHNR and CDR2 FQNEAQ (reference sequence). The CDR3 nucleotides are TGTGCCGGTTCCCAGCGGGCTGGGGCCAACGTCCTGACTTTC. It encodes CAGSQRAGANVLTF.

The rearrangement links TRBV30 to TRBJ2-3, with TRBD2 identical over 11 bases. V lost 5 bases and J lost 3; bases outside the gene matches: 7. CDR3 length equals 15 residues. Looked up from germline, CDR1 is GTSNPN and CDR2 is SVGIG (reference sequence). DNA for the CDR3: TGTGCCTGGCACCTCGGACTAGCGGGTACAGATACGCAGTATTTT. Protein product: CAWHLGLAGTDTQYF.

This clone has only a few counts. This chain connects TRBV25-1 to TRBJ1-1, with D perhaps matching TRBD1 (5 bases). The CDR3 totals 14 residues. The ends were cut back, 2 bases at V and 1 base at J, with 8 bases in the middle. Germline CDR1 is MGHDK and CDR2 is SYGVNS. The CDR3 spells CASSEQGWNTEAFF. CDR3 bases: TGTGCCAGCAGTGAACAGGGTTGGAACACTGAAGCTTTCTTT.

This clone came up a few times. The chain employs TRBV5-1 and TRBJ1-3; maybe TRBD1 (5 bases). The CDR3 is 16 amino acids. Trimming left V 5 bases short and J 4 bases short, with 19 bases between. CDR1 is SGHRS, CDR2 YFSETQ, per germline. CDR3 in DNA: TGCGCCAGCAGGAAGGAGGGGAGCGCGGGAGGAAACACCATATATTTT. As protein: CASRKEGSAGGNTIYF. Based on the CDR3 plus reference TRBV5-1 and TRBJ1-3, the full variable domain is KAGVTQTPRYLIKTRGQQVTLSCSPISGHRSVSWYQQTPGQGLQFLFEYFSETQRNKGNFPGRFSGRQFSNSRSEMNVSTLELGDSALYLCASRKEGSAGGNTIYFGEGSWLTVV.

V is TRBV7-9 and J is TRBJ2-3, with D maybe TRBD2 (5 bases). This CDR3 contains 15 residues. V was pared by 0 bases and J by 4 bases, with 11 bases between. CDR1 is SEHNR and CDR2 is FQNEAQ in the germline V gene (reference sequence). CDR3 in amino acids: CASSLALAIADTQYF. In DNA form, the CDR3 reads TGTGCCAGCAGCTTAGCCCTAGCTATAGCAGATACGCAGTATTTT.

This chain connects TRBV7-3 to TRBJ2-5, with 7 bases that match TRBD2. The J call may be incorrect, as the DNA end agrees better with TRBJ2-7. This CDR3 has 14 residues. Germline V gene lookup returns CDR1 SGHTA and CDR2 FQGTGA. The CDR3 nucleotides are TGTGCCAGCAGCCTGGGAGGGGTCAGGGACGAGCAGTACTTC. Its protein is CASSLGGVRDEQYF.

The chain has TRBV5-6 and TRBJ1-2, with 7 bases fitting TRBD1. This CDR3 is 15 amino acids long. The junction had 8 bases not matched to a gene; V was cut back by 2 bases and J by 4 bases. Germline V gene sequence: CDR1 SGHDT, CDR2 YYEEEE. The CDR3 DNA reads TGTGCCAGCAGCTTTTTAACAGGGGATACCTATGGCTACACCTTC. Its translation: CASSFLTGDTYGYTF.

V gene TRBV7-8 combines with J gene TRBJ2-1; TRBD2 agrees at 8 bases. Losses at the gene ends were 2 bases for V and 4 bases for J; bases not matched to a gene: 10. The CDR3 runs to 17 residues. From germline, CDR1 is SGHVS and CDR2 FQNEAQ. The CDR3 sequence: CASSLRTLAGFYNEQFF. CDR3 coding DNA: TGTGCCAGCAGCTTAAGGACCTTAGCGGGGTTTTACAATGAGCAGTTCTTC. Filled out from reference TRBV7-8 and TRBJ2-1, the complete variable domain reads GAGVSQSPRYKVAKRGQDVALRCDPISGHVSLFWYQQALGQGPEFLTYFQNEAQLDKSGLPSDRFFAERPEGSVSTLKIQRTQQEDSAVYLCASSLRTLAGFYNEQFFGPGTRLTVL.

This chain links TRBV28 with TRBJ1-2; no clear D. Trimming took off 9 bases at V and 3 bases at J, with 17 bases between the two ends. This CDR3 has 14 amino acids. Germline V gives CDR1 MDHEN, CDR2 SYDVKM. CDR3 DNA: TGTGCCAGTCAGGACCCCTGGGAGGACTATGGCTACACCTTC. Its translation: CASQDPWEDYGYTF.

This chain joins TRBV28 and TRBJ1-2, with a weak D call TRBD1 (5 bases). The CDR3 totals 15 residues. V was clipped by 3 bases and J by 4 bases, with 15 bases between them. Germline V gives CDR1 MDHEN, CDR2 SYDVKM. In DNA form, the CDR3 reads TGTGCCAGCAGTTTCCTGGGCAGGGTGGGCTATGGCTACACCTTC. Its translation is CASSFLGRVGYGYTF.

The rearrangement uses TRBV9 and TRBJ2-3; 8 positions agree with TRBD2. From germline, CDR1 is SGDLS and CDR2 YYNGEE. The ends lost 2 bases at V and 1 base at J; junction bases unmatched: 3. CDR3 size: 15 residues. CDR3 coding DNA: TGTGCCAGCAGCGTCGGGCGGGGGGGCACAGATACGCAGTATTTT. Translated, it gives CASSVGRGGTDTQYF.

A remark on this clone: Sequence at one end of the junction differs from germline and may be a read error. The chain combines TRBV6-1 with TRBJ1-5, with D maybe TRBD1 (6 bases). The length of the CDR3 is 19 residues. CDR1 and CDR2 (germline): MNHNS, SASEGT. For the CDR3, the DNA is TGTGCCAGCAGCGAAGCCCGCGGGGGCCCCCCCTTGGGCAATCAGCCCCAGCATTTT. It is translated as CASSEARGGPPLGNQPQHF.

The chain recombines TRBV7-3 with TRBJ2-1, with 9 bases lining up with TRBD2. Germline V gene lookup returns CDR1 SGHTA and CDR2 FQGTGA. CDR3 length: 15 residues. V dropped 2 bases and J dropped 7; count of bases not matched to a gene: 6. This CDR3 reads CASSLAGGPRNEQFF. CDR3 coding DNA: TGTGCCAGCAGCTTAGCGGGAGGGCCGCGGAATGAGCAGTTCTTC.

This sequence joins TRBV9 and TRBJ2-7; 11 positions match TRBD1. After removal of 1 base from V and 7 bases from J, the junction contained 7 bases not matched to a gene. Germline CDR1 is SGDLS and CDR2 is YYNGEE. The CDR3 has 15 amino acids. DNA for the CDR3: TGTGCCAGCAGCGTATCCGGGACAGGGGGGGATGAGCAGTACTTC. Residues: CASSVSGTGGDEQYF. Full variable domain (outside the CDR3, taken from reference TRBV9 and TRBJ2-7): DSGVTQTPKHLITATGQRVTLRCSPRSGDLSVYWYQQSLDQGLQFLIQYYNGEERAKGNILERFSAQQFPDLHSELNLSSLELGDSALYFCASSVSGTGGDEQYFGPGTRLTVT.

The V call is TRBV6-1, the J call TRBJ1-5; D remains ambiguous. Germline CDR1 is MNHNS and CDR2 is SASEGT. Trimming took 5 bases from V and 7 from J, leaving 12 bases between them. The CDR3 is 13 amino acids. The CDR3 here is CASSTSPEQPQHF. CDR3 nucleotide sequence: TGTGCCAGCAGTACTAGCCCAGAACAGCCCCAGCATTTT.

This sequence joins TRBV30 and TRBJ2-7, with TRBD2 matching over 9 bases. The CDR3 totals 16 residues. The J segment lost 5 bases and the V segment lost 0 bases, leaving 11 bases of the junction unmatched. Germline V lookup: CDR1 GTSNPN, CDR2 SVGIG (reference sequence). The CDR3 nucleotides read TGTGCCTGGAGTGTACCGGAACTAGCGGGCTTGGACGAGCAGTACTTC. As protein: CAWSVPELAGLDEQYF.

Notes on this clone: A read error may produce the germline difference seen at one junction end. The sample has other DNA sequences that encode this CDR3 too. CDR3 in amino acids: CASILTGLGAEQYF. In DNA form, the CDR3 reads TGCGCCAGCATACTTACAGGGCTTGGAGCCGAGCAGTACTTC. The rearrangement uses TRBV7-8 and TRBJ2-7, with D perhaps matching TRBD1 (6 bases). Germline V CDR1 and CDR2: SGHVS, FQNEAQ. This CDR3 is built from 14 residues. Full variable domain (rest looked up from reference TRBV7-8 and TRBJ2-7): GAGVSQSPRYKVAKRGQDVALRCDPISGHVSLFWYQQALGQGPEFLTYFQNEAQLDKSGLPSDRFFAERPEGSVSTLKIQRTQQEDSAVYLCASILTGLGAEQYFGPGTRLTVT.

The rearrangement links TRBV6-5 to TRBJ2-7, with 10 bases lining up with TRBD2. V lost 0 bases, J lost 11 bases, and 7 bases stayed unmatched. Germline CDR1 and CDR2: MNHEY and SVGAGI. There are 14 residues in the CDR3. CDR3 DNA: TGTGCCAGCAGTTACTCGCGACTAGCGGGTGCGGAGTACTTC. Translation gives CASSYSRLAGAEYF.

The rearrangement uses TRBV29-1 and TRBJ1-2, with TRBD1 matching 8 bases. CDR3 size: 14 residues. The germline CDR1 and CDR2 sequences are SQVTM and ANQGSEA. V lost 8 bases to trimming and J lost 8 bases; unmatched junction nucleotides: 16. The CDR3 region is CSTPIRQGAVGYTF. The CDR3 DNA sequence: TGCAGCACACCGATAAGGCAGGGGGCTGTGGGCTACACCTTC.